This TCR beta chain originates from a study of T cell repertoires in cytomegalovirus infection. Turning to the study itself: CMV infection together with matching HLA type was indicated by public TCR beta signatures. Study results and limitations: Individuals carrying CMV plus the relevant HLA were identified by cumulative frequency of public TCR beta families. Dominating the ex vivo response were HLA-C-restricted CMV-specific TCR beta clonotypes.

TCRdb re-derived calls from the reads in MiXCR, one entry per CDR3 protein. The data hold about 140,000 distinct CDR3 sequences, with roughly 6% observed a single time. This clonotype was counted many times. Its antigen is currently unknown. The CDR3 totals 15 residues. Trimming removed 3 bases from V and 4 bases from J, with 13 bases in between. The TCR comes from a human donor in good health (CMV status not recorded). Some clones in this sample may be carry-over from other donors' samples. The specimen sequenced was PBMCs. The chain has TRBV12-3 or TRBV12-4 and TRBJ2-1, with D hard to call. The CDR3 loop reads CASSLLGKLYNEQFF. As DNA, the CDR3 is TGTGCCAGCAGTTTGCTTGGAAAATTATACAATGAGCAGTTCTTC.